The 15 T cell receptor beta chains given below trace back to one sample, sequenced in a study of beta chain features in type 1 diabetes. The whole isolated RNA underwent reverse transcription, so sequencing captured expressed TCRB transcripts. TCRdb keeps only in-frame clones here, not all; method: immunoSEQ multiplex PCR. The repertoire includes 350,000 to 450,000 clones, around 16% of them detected once, and about 0.02% sits in the top ten. Sequenced sample: naive CD4+ T cells from blood. Receptors were obtained from a woman aged 18-29 years in good health.

Only a few counts were recorded for this clone. This chain links TRBV5-4 with TRBJ1-1, with D perhaps matching TRBD1 (6 bases). The V end was cut by 1 base, the J end by 0 bases, with 10 bases between. The CDR3 loop spans 15 amino acids. CDR1 is SGHNT and CDR2 is YYREEE in the germline V gene (reference sequence). The CDR3 sequence: CASSLLAGVNTEAFF. The DNA for the CDR3 is TGTGCCAGCAGCTTGCTGGCAGGGGTGAACACTGAAGCTTTCTTT.

This clone was detected only a few times. The chain combines TRBV6-5 with TRBJ1-2, with TRBD1 matching 7 bases. V shed 0 bases and J 6 bases; nucleotides not matched to a gene: 7. The CDR3 has 15 amino acids. Per germline, CDR1 MNHEY and CDR2 SVGAGI. CDR3 sequence reads: CASSYSAGTVHGYTF. The CDR3 coding sequence is TGTGCCAGCAGTTACTCGGCCGGGACAGTCCATGGCTACACCTTC.

V gene TRBV30 combines with J gene TRBJ1-5; D is uncertain. Trimming pared 1 base from V and 2 bases from J, leaving 6 bases between. The germline V gene has CDR1 GTSNPN and CDR2 SVGIG (reference sequence). The CDR3 extends over 13 amino acids. CDR3 DNA sequence: TGTGCCTGGAGTGGCCGGGGCAATCAGCCCCAGCATTTT. This codes for CAWSGRGNQPQHF. Using reference TRBV30 and TRBJ1-5 for the parts outside the CDR3, the full variable domain is SQTIHQWPATLVQPVGSPLSLECTVEGTSNPNLYWYRQAAGRGLQLLFYSVGIGQISSEVPQNLSASRPQDRQFILSSKKLLLSDSGFYLCAWSGRGNQPQHFGDGTRLSIL.

The chain is built from TRBV7-3 and TRBJ2-1; D is unclear. The CDR3 is 12 residues long. The germline V and J ends were trimmed by 6 bases and 7 bases, with 10 bases remaining between them. Germline-derived CDR1 and CDR2 are SGHTA and FQGTGA. The CDR3 sequence is CASRLALNEQFF. The CDR3, as DNA: TGTGCCAGCAGATTGGCCCTTAATGAGCAGTTCTTC.

This clone was observed a handful of times. V usage is TRBV10-3 and J usage is TRBJ1-5, with D perhaps TRBD1 (6 bases). Trimming took off 2 bases at V and 0 bases at J, with 11 bases between the two ends. Germline V lookup: CDR1 ENHRY, CDR2 SYGVKD. This CDR3 is built from 16 residues. CDR3: CAISEREGGSNQPQHF. Here the CDR3 DNA reads TGTGCCATCAGTGAGCGGGAAGGGGGTAGCAATCAGCCCCAGCATTTT.

This chain connects TRBV28 to TRBJ1-2; 8 positions agree with TRBD1. V shed 6 bases, J shed 4 bases, and the junction held 4 bases outside the gene matches. Per germline, CDR1 MDHEN and CDR2 SYDVKM. The CDR3 length is 13 residues. CDR3 protein: CASSPTGAYGYTF. DNA for the CDR3: TGTGCCAGCAGCCCGACAGGGGCCTATGGCTACACCTTC.

J is TRBJ2-6 and V is TRBV11-2; D gene uncertain. V was trimmed by 5 bases and J by 2 bases, leaving 16 bases between them. CDR3 length: 17 amino acids. The germline V gene has CDR1 SGHAT and CDR2 FQNNGV. The CDR3 DNA is TGTGCCAGCAGCCCTCGACCGGTCCGGGCTGGGGCCAACGTCCTGACTTTC. Translating it yields CASSPRPVRAGANVLTF.

This chain uses TRBV15 with TRBJ2-1, with TRBD1 as a possible D gene (6 bases). V was pared by 4 bases and J by 7 bases, with 23 bases between. Germline loops: CDR1 LNHNV, CDR2 YYDKDF (reference sequence). The CDR3 totals 17 residues. In nucleotides, the CDR3 is TGTGCCACCAGCACCAATACAGGGTTCTACGGGGAGAATGAGCAGTTCTTC. Translating gives CATSTNTGFYGENEQFF.

The rearrangement uses TRBV27 and TRBJ2-1; perhaps TRBD1 as D (6 bases). The CDR3 spans 15 residues. CDR1 and CDR2 from the germline V gene are MNHEY and SMNVEV (reference sequence). The V and J ends lost 3 bases and 4 bases respectively, with 13 bases between them. The CDR3 DNA sequence: TGTGCCAGCAGTTTGGACAGATTGTCGTACAATGAGCAGTTCTTC. Its protein is CASSLDRLSYNEQFF.

This chain joins TRBV28 and TRBJ1-2; D remains ambiguous. V lost 2 bases, J lost 5 bases, and 6 bases lay in between. Germline CDR1 and CDR2: MDHEN and SYDVKM. The CDR3 loop spans 12 amino acids. The CDR3 loop is CASSLNTYGYTF. DNA for the CDR3: TGTGCCAGCAGTTTAAACACGTATGGCTACACCTTC.

This clone was seen more than once but under ten times. The chain employs TRBV4-2 and TRBJ2-1; 11 bases match TRBD2. V lost 3 bases, J lost 9 bases, and 7 bases stayed unmatched. This CDR3 comprises 15 residues. CDR1 is LGHNA and CDR2 is YNFKEQ in the germline V gene. The CDR3 spells CASSHVSGRASEQFF. The CDR3 DNA reads as TGTGCCAGCAGCCACGTTAGCGGGAGGGCCTCTGAGCAGTTCTTC.

Only a few counts were recorded for this clone. The V gene is TRBV5-1, the J gene TRBJ2-7; 9 nucleotides agree with TRBD1. The CDR3 runs to 13 residues. V shed 4 bases and J 5 bases; nucleotides not matched to a gene: 4. CDR1 is SGHRS and CDR2 is YFSETQ in the germline V gene. The CDR3 DNA reads TGCGCCAGCAGCGACGGACAGGGGCACGAGCAGTACTTC. Translating gives CASSDGQGHEQYF.

This clone was counted between two and nine times. The V call is TRBV5-1, the J call TRBJ2-7, with no clear D. V lost 4 bases, J lost 3 bases, and 14 bases lay in between. Germline loops: CDR1 SGHRS, CDR2 YFSETQ. This CDR3 is 14 amino acids long. The CDR3 coding sequence is TGCGCCAGCAGCCCCCCTGGTAACGGCTACGAGCAGTACTTC. Its translation: CASSPPGNGYEQYF.

Only a few counts were recorded for this clone. V and J are TRBV29-1 and TRBJ1-1, with TRBD1 matching over 8 bases. Germline V CDR1 and CDR2: SQVTM, ANQGSEA. The CDR3 runs 15 residues. Germline trimming cut 5 bases from V and 0 bases from J; bases unmatched to any gene: 8. The CDR3 spells CSVTGGRPLNTEAFF. The CDR3 DNA sequence: TGCAGCGTTACAGGGGGACGACCCCTGAACACTGAAGCTTTCTTT.

This clone was recorded a few times. The chain combines TRBV30 with TRBJ2-7; D perhaps matches TRBD2 (6 bases). Trimming removed 1 base from V and 7 bases from J, with 11 bases in between. This CDR3 spans 12 amino acids. The germline CDR1 and CDR2 sequences are GTSNPN and SVGIG (reference sequence). Written as DNA, the CDR3 is TGTGCCTGGAGTGGTAGCGGCTGGGAGCAGTACTTC. This translates into CAWSGSGWEQYF.